This T cell receptor beta chain was retrieved from a study of human T cells and chemical hapten exposure (dated by TCRdb to the early 2020s). In the study overall: For sensitization, 2% DPC in acetone was applied to a roughly 2 cm by roughly 2 cm area of upper inner arm skin. Weekly therapeutic DPC doses were additionally applied to the scalp of patients throughout the approximately 24-week study period. Patch tests used Finn chambers with 0.01% DPC on the upper back, scored after 6 days by International Contact Dermatitis Research Group standards. Alopecia areata with under or over 50% scalp involvement, alopecia totalis and alopecia universalis were represented in the patient cohort, which was mostly female. Libraries were combined into a pool for sequencing, and differences in TCR yield between samples came mainly from small differences in library volumes within the pool. The study tracked peripheral blood TCR repertoire changes in vivo during primary and secondary sensitization to the hapten diphenylcyclopropenone (DPC) in alopecia patients. Blood samples were taken from patients before sensitization (week 0) and at 2, 6 and about 24 weeks after DPC sensitization. For TCR sequencing, blood came from 25 to 35 alopecia patients at anywhere from one to four time points (pre-sensitization, 2, 6 and 24 weeks). Overall study outcomes, separate from this receptor: The number of PT1 expanded TCRs positively correlated with patch test score, significant at thresholds 8, 16 and 32 but not 4. Because all patients had alopecia, a presumed autoimmune disease, the immune response of the patients might differ from that of healthy individuals. Expanded TCRs formed significantly more large CDR3 similarity clusters than pre-sensitization or healthy control sets, consistent with antigen-driven responses. No change with DPC sensitization was found in the number of TCRs above 1 in 1000 frequency, and no evidence of global repertoire structure alterations was found. Repeated subsampling changed both the strength of the expansion versus patch-test correlation and the threshold at which that correlation became significant.

The library was generated by RACE. Sequencing was carried out with a NextSeq 500. During library preparation, unique molecular identifiers were attached to individual cDNA molecules so that TCRs could be counted quantitatively and reproducibly. Both TCR alpha and TCR beta chains were sequenced from each blood RNA sample. The study's own analysis went as follows. Samples had a median of roughly 100,000 TCRs, with a range from roughly 23,224 to 700,000. The Decombinator software suite was used to annotate the V, J and CDR3 of the TCR reads. Every sample was subsampled to the same number of TCRs (28,000) for the PS versus PT1 abundance plots. TCRs were defined as expanded if absent before sensitization and observed at least eight times at the 2-week time point. TCRdb handled the public reads itself, with Q25 trimming in fastp and clone calling in MiXCR, and kept productive beta chains. For every CDR3 protein sequence, its rows merge into one entry that carries the most common genes and DNA. TCRdb, not the original authors, processed these V and J calls. Across this sample there are about 120,000 distinct CDR3 sequences, with approximately 15% seen only once. The ten most abundant clones make up less than 0.95% of the sample.

This clonotype was picked up a small number of times. What this receptor recognizes is not known. No per-base quality is available; no much larger clone lies one base away. According to the study, the label for this sample's time point signals: patch test 1, 2 weeks after DPC sensitization. The intended sense of this specimen's treatment or condition label: therapeutic diphenylcyclopropenone sensitization with weekly scalp DPC. At each patch-test visit, blood was drawn before the patch test was applied. Eligible patients were aged 18 to 70, diagnosed with alopecia, deemed suitable for DPC therapy, and excluded if pregnant. Total RNA was extracted from unfractionated whole blood collected in Tempus Blood RNA tubes. This sequence was found in a man aged 18-30 years with alopecia areata. Some clones in this sample may be carry-over from other donors' samples. The sample consisted of whole blood, taken in connection with sensitization to the hapten diphenylcyclopropenone (DPC).

The sequence in DNA is TGTGCCAGCAGCTTAGACTCGGTAGAATATGGCTACACCTTC. Its protein is CASSLDSVEYGYTF. This receptor chain uses TRBV11-3 and TRBJ1-2; confidence is insufficient to name the D gene. The germline V gene specifies SGHNT as CDR1 and YENEEA as CDR2. The CDR3 measures 14 amino acids from cysteine to phenylalanine. The kept DNA is CDR3 alone, 42 bases in frame from the first base. V is shortened by 0 bases, J by 5 bases, and the region joining them spans 10 bases.